This paragraph reports one TCR beta chain. Cohort 3 donors were reported recovered after two negative PCRs, clearance, or symptom resolution. Clones were read by immunoSEQ multiplex PCR, and TCRdb kept only the in-frame ones, dropping some. The sample lists roughly 260,000 clones, approximately 85% occurring once. The source of the sample is a study of blood T cell repertoires in COVID-19. Study overall: T cells, B-cell-depleted T cells, or PBMCs supplied cDNA or gDNA.

Specimen: PBMCs or T cells enriched from blood (not recorded which). This clonotype was obtained from a woman aged 50 to 65 who had recovered from COVID-19.

The CDR3 spells CASSQERSGGYTF. For the CDR3, the DNA is TGTGCCAGCAGCCAAGAGAGGTCGGGGGGCTACACCTTC. The rearrangement joins TRBV3-1 (or the pseudogene TRBV3-2) to TRBJ1-2; D is unclear. CDR3 length: 13 residues. Trimming removed 0 bases at V and 8 bases at J, with 10 bases between. CDR1 is LGHDT and CDR2 is YNNKEL in the germline V gene (reference sequence).